A single sample gave rise to the 5 T cell receptor beta chains below, sequenced in a study of T cell responses to AZD1222 COVID-19 vaccine. Sequencing was performed with immunoSEQ multiplex PCR; in TCRdb, only in-frame clones are kept and a portion is missing. The sample lists fewer than 100,000 clones, around 90% occurring once. The sequencing here drew on peripheral blood, taken 28 days after the second AZD1222 dose. These receptors all stem from an adult who received the AZD1222 COVID-19 vaccine.

The chain recombines TRBV30 with TRBJ2-1, with TRBD1 matching over 9 bases. Unmatched junction bases numbered 14, after V lost 2 bases and J lost 0 bases. The CDR3 covers 19 residues. Germline V CDR1 and CDR2: GTSNPN, SVGIG (reference sequence). CDR3 loop: CAWSPGTGKKGSSYNEQFF. CDR3 bases: TGTGCCTGGAGTCCCGGGACAGGGAAAAAGGGGTCCTCCTACAATGAGCAGTTCTTC.

This clone was found a few times. This sequence joins TRBV5-5 and TRBJ1-1, with TRBD1 identical over 7 bases. CDR3 length: 16 residues. The V and J ends lost 4 bases and 2 bases, in that order; junction bases with no gene match: 11. Germline V gene data show CDR1 as SGHKS and CDR2 as YYEKEE (reference sequence). The CDR3, as DNA: TGTGCCAGCAGCAAGGTTGGGACAGCTGGAAACACTGAAGCTTTCTTT. This translates into CASSKVGTAGNTEAFF.

This CDR3 reads CASSLWTGADSPLHF. In nucleotides, the CDR3 is TGTGCCAGCAGTTTATGGACAGGGGCGGACTCACCCCTCCACTTT. This chain uses TRBV27 with TRBJ1-6, with 9 bases that match TRBD1. The CDR3 loop spans 15 amino acids. Germline V gene data show CDR1 as MNHEY and CDR2 as SMNVEV (reference sequence). V gave up 1 base and J gave up 10 bases; unmatched junction bases: 5.

The chain is built from TRBV7-9 and TRBJ1-5; the match to TRBD1 covers 7 bases. Trimming at V came to 4 bases and at J to 0 bases, leaving 15 bases not matched to a gene. Germline-derived CDR1 and CDR2 are SEHNR and FQNEAQ (reference sequence). CDR3 size: 19 residues. The CDR3 coding sequence is TGTGCCAGCAGCTCGTCGTCGACAGGGCTTCAGGATAGCAATCAGCCCCAGCATTTT. Protein product: CASSSSSTGLQDSNQPQHF.

This sequence joins TRBV7-9 and TRBJ2-5; TRBD1 aligns across 8 bases. Trimming removed 5 bases from V and 5 bases from J; junction bases left unmatched: 16. There are 17 residues in the CDR3. Germline V lookup: CDR1 SEHNR, CDR2 FQNEAQ (reference sequence). CDR3 bases: TGTGCCAGCAGCGCCCGACAGGGGACCGGCCCGATCGAGACCCAGTACTTC. This encodes CASSARQGTGPIETQYF.